This T cell receptor beta chain was obtained from a study of spatial heterogeneity in lung cancer. In its sample, this clonotype was seen many times. No antigen is known for it. Overall study findings and caveats: The study found that expanded intratumoral alpha and beta TCR counts tracked tumor mutation counts.

Specified time point: sample taken at primary tumor resection. TCRdb re-called the 5' RACE reads with MiXCR, one entry per CDR3 protein. The sample consists of roughly 7,000 distinct CDR3 sequences, 13% to 15% of them appearing once. The specimen was lung tumor tissue, collected at surgery. The receptor's source is a female donor with early-stage non-small cell lung cancer.

Here the CDR3 DNA reads TGTGCCAGCAGTTACGGCAGCGGATTCTATGGCTACACCTTC. Translation: CASSYGSGFYGYTF. The chain recombines TRBV6-5 with TRBJ1-2; D remains ambiguous. The CDR3 runs to 14 residues. Trimming shortened V by 2 bases and J by 4 bases, and 11 bases separated the two germline ends. The germline V gene encodes CDR1 MNHEY and CDR2 SVGAGI.